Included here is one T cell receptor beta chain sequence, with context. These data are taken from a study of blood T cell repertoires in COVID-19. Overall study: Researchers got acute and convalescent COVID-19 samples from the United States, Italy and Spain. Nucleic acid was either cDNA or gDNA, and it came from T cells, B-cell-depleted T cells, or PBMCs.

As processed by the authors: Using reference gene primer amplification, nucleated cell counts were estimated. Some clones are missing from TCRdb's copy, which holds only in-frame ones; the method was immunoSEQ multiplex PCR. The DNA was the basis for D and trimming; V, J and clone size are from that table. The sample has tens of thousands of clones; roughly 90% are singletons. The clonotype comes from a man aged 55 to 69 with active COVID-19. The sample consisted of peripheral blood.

The CDR3 spells CASQGAHGYTF. CDR3 nucleotide sequence: TGTGCCAGTCAGGGGGCTCATGGCTACACCTTC. This chain links TRBV3-1 (or the pseudogene TRBV3-2) with TRBJ1-2; 8 bases map to TRBD1. In germline, CDR1 is LGHDT, CDR2 YNNKEL (reference sequence). This CDR3 comprises 11 residues. V lost 9 bases, J lost 6 bases, and 3 bases stayed unmatched.